This T cell receptor beta chain was captured by sequencing in a study of T cells expressing NK-cell markers. General study findings and limits: Researchers report these clonotypes also headed the CD3+CD56-NKG2C+ fraction in four donors.

TCRdb re-called the 5' RACE reads and catalogs CDR3 proteins one per entry, DNA excluded. The table gives a few hundred thousand distinct CDR3 sequences; the top ten clones make up 1.4% of it. The germline gives CDR1 MNHEY, CDR2 SVGAGI. The CDR3 loop spans 16 amino acids. To note about this clonotype: Its antigen is undetermined.

This chain connects TRBV6-5 to TRBJ1-4; there is no DNA to check the TCRdb D call of TRBD1. The TCR was taken from a woman in her fifties or sixties in good health. The sequencing input was blood T cells: a sorted CD56 or NKG2C T cell subset, CD4+ or CD8+ T cells, or bulk PBMC T cells (not recorded which). The CDR3: CASSSGQGGPIEKLFF.